One and the same sample provided the 10 T cell receptor beta chains below, sequenced in a study of Graves' ophthalmopathy and Graves' hyperthyroidism. RNA transcripts were the template, and TCR beta CDR3 regions were amplified from them. Second-round multiplex PCR came after a first-round RT-PCR that employed HTBI primers. One entry per CDR3 protein results from TCRdb running MiXCR on the multiplex PCR reads. The table lists roughly 700,000 distinct CDR3 sequences, approximately 40% of them singletons. The sample comprised peripheral blood. These receptors all come from an adult man with Graves' ophthalmopathy.

This clonotype was picked up a small number of times. The chain joins TRBV6-5 to TRBJ2-7; D is possibly TRBD1 (6 bases). There are 14 residues in the CDR3. From germline, CDR1 is MNHEY and CDR2 SVGAGI. Trimming cost V 2 bases and J 4 bases, with 12 bases left between them. CDR3 amino acids: CASSYTRGQYEQYF. CDR3 sequence (DNA): TGTGCCAGCAGTTACACCAGGGGACAATACGAGCAGTACTTC.

This clonotype was detected a few times. One junction end does not reproduce the germline sequence, and a read error may be involved. V is TRBV24-1 and J is TRBJ1-5, with 7 bases matching TRBD1. In germline, CDR1 is KGHDR, CDR2 SFDVKD. The CDR3 is 16 residues long. The CDR3 reads CASSEAAGGSNQPQHF. CDR3 nucleotides: TGTGCCAGCAGTGAAGCGGCAGGGGGGAGTAATCAGCCCCAGCATTTT.

The J gene is TRBJ1-4, the V gene TRBV10-3, with D possibly being TRBD1 (5 bases). Germline V gives CDR1 ENHRY, CDR2 SYGVKD. Trimming pared 10 bases from V and 6 bases from J, leaving 21 bases between. The CDR3 is 15 residues long. CDR3 sequence: CATLSTAGADEKLFF. CDR3 DNA sequence: TGTGCCACCTTATCGACGGCCGGGGCTGATGAAAAACTGTTTTTT.

This chain connects TRBV25-1 to TRBJ1-6, with a possible D match to TRBD1 (6 bases). V was cut by 11 bases and J by 8 bases, with 16 bases left in between. This CDR3 has 13 amino acids. The germline V gene has CDR1 MGHDK and CDR2 SYGVNS. The chain's CDR3 is CAWSQGTYSPLHF. DNA of the CDR3: TGTGCCTGGAGTCAGGGGACATATTCACCCCTCCACTTT. The variable domain in full, with the rest retrieved from reference TRBV25-1 and TRBJ1-6, is EADIYQTPRYLVIGTGKKITLECSQTMGHDKMYWYQQDPGMELHLIHYSYGVNSTEKGDLSSESTVSRIRTEHFPLTLESARPSHTSQYLCAWSQGTYSPLHFGNGTRLTVT.

This clonotype was observed at least ten times. The V and J genes are TRBV9 and TRBJ1-6, with D possibly being TRBD1 (5 bases). Germline CDR1 and CDR2: SGDLS and YYNGEE. With 4 bases removed from V and 4 bases from J, the gap between germline ends came to 12 bases. CDR3 length equals 15 residues. The CDR3 DNA follows: TGTGCCAGCAGCCCCCAGGGCCGGTATAATTCACCCCTCCACTTT. It specifies CASSPQGRYNSPLHF.

The rearrangement uses TRBV14 and TRBJ1-2, with TRBD1 identical over 11 bases. The germline V gene encodes CDR1 SGHDN and CDR2 FVKESK. This CDR3 spans 15 amino acids. The V gene end was trimmed by 4 bases and the J gene end by 4 bases; junction bases not matched to a gene: 5. The CDR3 sequence is CASSRGQGALYGYTF. In nucleotides, the CDR3 is TGTGCCAGCAGCCGCGGACAGGGGGCCCTCTATGGCTACACCTTC.

Only one count was recorded for this clonotype. A read error is possible here, since a much larger clone lies one base away. This chain links TRBV15 with TRBJ2-7; 11 nucleotides align to TRBD1. Germline loops: CDR1 LNHNV, CDR2 YYDKDF (reference sequence). The CDR3 runs 14 residues. This chain's CDR3 is CVTRPGDRGYEQYF. Here the CDR3 DNA reads TGTGTCACCAGACCCGGGGACAGGGGGTACGAGCAGTACTTC. Combining the CDR3 with reference TRBV15 and TRBJ2-7 gives the whole variable domain DAMVIQNPRYQVTQFGKPVTLSCSQTLNHNVMYWYQQKSSQAPKLLFHYYDKDFNNEADTPDNFQSRRPNTSFCFLDIRSPGLGDTAMYLCVTRPGDRGYEQYFGPGTRLTVT.

This clonotype was observed many times. The chain links TRBV2 to TRBJ1-2, with 7 positions matching TRBD1. The ends lost 8 bases at V and 3 bases at J; junction bases unmatched: 9. The germline V gene encodes CDR1 SNHLY and CDR2 FYNNEI. CDR3 length: 14 residues. Here the CDR3 reads CASGGGGAYYGYTF. The CDR3 DNA reads as TGTGCCAGCGGCGGAGGGGGCGCCTACTATGGCTACACCTTC.

V and J are TRBV4-3 and TRBJ2-5; the match to TRBD1 covers 7 bases. The V segment lost 2 bases and the J segment 5 bases; nucleotides outside the gene matches: 8. Germline V CDR1 and CDR2: LGHNA, YSLEER. The CDR3 spans 15 residues. The CDR3 DNA sequence: TGCGCCAGCAGCCAACCGGGACAGCCGTCGGAGACCCAGTACTTC. Its translation is CASSQPGQPSETQYF.

The J gene is TRBJ1-2, the V gene TRBV9; possibly TRBD1 for D (5 bases). Deletions cut 6 bases from V and 3 bases from J, with 12 bases between. Germline V gene lookup returns CDR1 SGDLS and CDR2 YYNGEE. CDR3 length: 13 amino acids. The CDR3 protein is CASTLGTYYGYTF. The DNA for the CDR3 is TGTGCCAGCACCCTAGGGACCTACTATGGCTACACCTTC.